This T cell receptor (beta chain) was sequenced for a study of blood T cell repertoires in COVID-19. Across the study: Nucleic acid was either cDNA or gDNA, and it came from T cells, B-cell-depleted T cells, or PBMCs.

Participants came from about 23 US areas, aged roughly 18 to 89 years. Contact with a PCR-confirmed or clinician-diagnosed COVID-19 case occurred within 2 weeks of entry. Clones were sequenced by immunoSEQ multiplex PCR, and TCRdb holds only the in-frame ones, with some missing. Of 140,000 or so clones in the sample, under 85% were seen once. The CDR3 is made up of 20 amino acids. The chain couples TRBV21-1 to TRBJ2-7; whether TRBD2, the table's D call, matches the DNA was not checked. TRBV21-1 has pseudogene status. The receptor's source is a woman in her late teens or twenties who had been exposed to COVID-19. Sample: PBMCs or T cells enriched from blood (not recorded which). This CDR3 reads CASGKLRDRGELAGGCEQYF. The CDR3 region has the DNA TGTGCCAGCGGAAAACTCCGGGACAGGGGGGAACTAGCGGGAGGCTGCGAGCAGTACTTC.